These T cell receptor beta chains were read from a single sample in a study of blood T cell repertoires in COVID-19. Here immunoSEQ multiplex PCR was the method, and the copy in TCRdb shows in-frame clones only, minus some. Among 200,000 to 250,000 clones listed, under 90% were seen once. Sequencing used PBMCs or T cells enriched from blood (not recorded which). The receptor source for this set is a woman in her forties or fifties with acute COVID-19. Each CDR3 is given with its conserved first and last residue. The order of the fields is V gene, clone size, D gene, J gene, CDR3 protein, CDR3 DNA. A D gene is named only where the DNA matches it firmly. The listing skips clone size in some rows; elsewhere it reads once, few, many or a size class.

V: TRBV5-1; size: -; D: -; J: TRBJ2-7; CDR3: CASSPPGGGFHEQYF; DNA: TGCGCCAGCAGCCCGCCGGGAGGGGGCTTCCACGAGCAGTACTTC
V: TRBV6-2/TRBV6-3; size: -; D: TRBD1; J: TRBJ2-7; CDR3: CASSYSIQQGSYEQYF; DNA: TGTGCCAGCAGTTACTCGATACAACAGGGGTCCTACGAGCAGTACTTC
V: TRBV28; size: -; D: -; J: TRBJ1-5; CDR3: CASRQGDQPQHF; DNA: TGTGCCAGCAGACAGGGCGATCAGCCCCAGCATTTT
V: TRBV21-1; size: -; D: -; J: TRBJ1-5; CDR3: CASSLPRVYILLHIANQPQHF; DNA: TGTGCCAGCAGCCTCCCACGGGTCTATATCCTTCTCCACATAGCGAATCAGCCCCAGCATTTT
V: TRBV15; size: -; D: TRBD2; J: TRBJ2-4; CDR3: CATSRRLLPGLAAPQRDIQYF; DNA: TGTGCCACCAGCAGGCGACTCTTGCCGGGACTAGCGGCACCCCAGAGGGACATTCAGTACTTC
V: TRBV7-3; size: many; D: -; J: TRBJ2-1; CDR3: CASSSRGPNEQFF; DNA: TGTGCCAGCAGCTCCAGGGGTCCCAATGAGCAGTTCTTC
V: TRBV7-6; size: few; D: -; J: TRBJ1-6; CDR3: CASSVQAGGISTNSPLHF; DNA: TGTGCCAGCAGCGTCCAGGCGGGGGGGATCTCTACTAATTCACCCCTCCACTTT
V: TRBV19; size: -; D: TRBD1; J: TRBJ2-2; CDR3: CASREQGALTTGELFF; DNA: TGTGCCAGTAGGGAACAGGGGGCTCTCACCACCGGGGAGCTGTTTTTT
V: TRBV11-2; size: -; D: -; J: TRBJ2-7; CDR3: CASSENTYEQYF; DNA: TGTGCCAGCAGCGAAAACACATATGAGCAGTACTTC
V: TRBV20-1; size: -; D: -; J: TRBJ2-7; CDR3: CSASTPRQVYEQYF; DNA: TGCAGTGCTAGTACCCCCCGACAGGTCTACGAGCAGTACTTC
V: TRBV4-2; size: -; D: TRBD1; J: TRBJ2-5; CDR3: CASSQDGTGEETQYF; DNA: TGTGCCAGCAGCCAAGATGGTACAGGGGAAGAGACCCAGTACTTC
V: TRBV28; size: -; D: -; J: TRBJ1-3; CDR3: CASSLQVNSGNTIYF; DNA: TGTGCCAGCAGTTTACAGGTCAACTCTGGAAACACCATATATTTT
V: TRBV7-9; size: -; D: TRBD1; J: TRBJ2-2; CDR3: CASKPGQGITGELFF; DNA: TGTGCCAGTAAACCCGGACAGGGGATCACCGGGGAGCTGTTTTTT
V: TRBV6-2/TRBV6-3; size: once; D: -; J: TRBJ1-1; CDR3: CASSYVKSTEAFF; DNA: TGTGCCAGCAGTTACGTGAAGAGCACTGAAGCTTTCTTT
V: TRBV28; size: -; D: -; J: TRBJ2-5; CDR3: CASSDPGRQETQYF; DNA: TGTGCCAGCAGTGACCCCGGGAGACAAGAGACCCAGTACTTC
V: TRBV2; size: -; D: TRBD2; J: TRBJ2-1; CDR3: CASSDLLAGAGEQFF; DNA: TGTGCCAGCAGTGACCTACTAGCGGGGGCCGGTGAGCAGTTCTTC
V: TRBV9; size: once; D: TRBD2; J: TRBJ2-5; CDR3: CASSVAWGLAGGIQETQYF; DNA: TGTGCCAGCAGCGTAGCTTGGGGACTAGCGGGAGGGATACAAGAGACCCAGTACTTC
V: TRBV11-3; size: -; D: -; J: TRBJ2-5; CDR3: CASSSLSGFDQYF; DNA: TGTGCCAGCAGCTCACTTTCCGGGTTCGACCAGTACTTC
V: TRBV2; size: -; D: -; J: TRBJ1-4; CDR3: CASSQNEKLFF; DNA: TGTGCCAGCAGCCAAAATGAAAAACTGTTTTTT
V: TRBV5-1; size: -; D: -; J: TRBJ1-1; CDR3: CASSSTQNTEAFF; DNA: TGCGCCAGCAGCTCCACACAGAACACTGAAGCTTTCTTT
V: TRBV6-6; size: -; D: -; J: TRBJ1-1; CDR3: CASSYSSHTNTEAFF; DNA: TGTGCCAGCAGTTACTCGTCCCACACGAACACTGAAGCTTTCTTT
V: TRBV3-1/TRBV3-2; size: few; D: -; J: TRBJ1-5; CDR3: CASSLGSNQPQHF; DNA: TGTGCCAGCAGCCTCGGGTCCAATCAGCCCCAGCATTTT
V: TRBV5-5; size: -; D: TRBD2; J: TRBJ2-1; CDR3: CASSTRDYYVNEQFF; DNA: TGTGCCAGCAGCACACGGGACTACTATGTCAATGAGCAGTTCTTC
V: TRBV5-1; size: once; D: TRBD1; J: TRBJ1-2; CDR3: CASSPGQYYGYTF; DNA: TGCGCCAGCAGCCCGGGACAGTACTATGGCTACACCTTC
V: TRBV6-6; size: -; D: -; J: TRBJ1-2; CDR3: CASSRGLNYGYTF; DNA: TGTGCCAGCTCTAGAGGGCTTAACTATGGCTACACCTTC
V: TRBV30; size: -; D: -; J: TRBJ2-3; CDR3: CASAASVTDTQYF; DNA: TGTGCCTCCGCGGCTAGCGTCACAGATACGCAGTATTTT
V: TRBV21-1; size: -; D: -; J: TRBJ2-4; CDR3: CASSKIGAGQKGIAKNIQYF; DNA: TGTGCCAGCAGCAAAATCGGGGCGGGACAGAAAGGAATAGCCAAAAACATTCAGTACTTC
V: TRBV15; size: once; D: TRBD2; J: TRBJ2-5; CDR3: CATSRAPHSSSGREETQYF; DNA: TGTGCCACCAGCAGGGCCCCCCATAGCTCTAGCGGGAGGGAAGAGACCCAGTACTTC
V: TRBV6-2/TRBV6-3; size: -; D: -; J: TRBJ2-7; CDR3: CASSYDWAYEQYF; DNA: TGTGCCAGCAGTTACGACTGGGCCTACGAGCAGTACTTC
V: TRBV5-1; size: -; D: TRBD1; J: TRBJ1-1; CDR3: CASSLQGNLNTEAFF; DNA: TGCGCCAGCAGCTTACAGGGGAATTTGAACACTGAAGCTTTCTTT
V: TRBV6-4; size: -; D: TRBD1; J: TRBJ2-2; CDR3: CASSSGTANTGELFF; DNA: TGTGCCAGCAGTTCCGGGACAGCGAACACCGGGGAGCTGTTTTTT
V: TRBV7-7; size: -; D: -; J: TRBJ2-2; CDR3: CASSQGSVGNTGELFF; DNA: TGTGCCAGCAGCCAAGGGAGCGTTGGGAACACCGGGGAGCTGTTTTTT